These 28 T cell receptor beta chains were all obtained from the same sample, sequenced in a study of blood T cell repertoires in COVID-19. Sequenced by immunoSEQ multiplex PCR; TCRdb stores in-frame clones only, minus some. The data contain 130,000 or so clones, about 86% of them singletons. Sequenced: PBMCs or T cells enriched from blood (not recorded which). These receptors were obtained from a man between 40 and 49 years old with acute COVID-19.

The rearrangement joins TRBV14 to TRBJ2-2; tentative D call: TRBD1 (5 bases). The V end was cut by 1 base, the J end by 4 bases, with 10 bases between. CDR1 and CDR2 (germline): SGHDN, FVKESK. The CDR3 is made up of 15 amino acids. The CDR3 DNA follows: TGTGCCAGCAGCCAAGTTCAGGGAACCACCGGGGAGCTGTTTTTT. Protein sequence: CASSQVQGTTGELFF.

The chain is built from TRBV12-3 or TRBV12-4 and TRBJ2-7; a weak D match, TRBD2 (5 bases). V dropped 6 bases and J dropped 3 bases, with 12 bases sitting between them. This CDR3 contains 13 residues. CDR3 DNA: TGTGCCAGCAGCCGTGGACGGGGCTACGAGCAGTACTTC. This sequence encodes CASSRGRGYEQYF.

This chain links TRBV12-3 or TRBV12-4 with TRBJ1-1; the D is unclear. V lost 7 bases and J 4 bases, leaving 10 bases between the germline ends. This CDR3 comprises 12 residues. The CDR3 spells CASTEGRTEAFF. The CDR3 coding sequence is TGTGCCAGCACCGAGGGTCGCACTGAAGCTTTCTTT.

V and J are TRBV3-1 (or the pseudogene TRBV3-2) and TRBJ1-6; D is unclear. Germline V gene lookup returns CDR1 LGHDT and CDR2 YNNKEL (reference sequence). This CDR3 contains 15 residues. The germline V and J ends were trimmed by 3 bases and 3 bases, with 9 bases remaining between them. This CDR3 is CASSHPVGYNSPLHF. The CDR3 DNA follows: TGTGCCAGCAGCCATCCGGTCGGCTATAATTCACCCCTCCACTTT.

This chain links TRBV7-3 with TRBJ2-3, with TRBD2 matching 7 bases. The CDR3 has 15 residues. V trimming: 5 bases; J trimming: 1 base; junction bases outside the gene matches: 6. Germline V gene lookup returns CDR1 SGHTA and CDR2 FQGTGA. DNA of the CDR3: TGTGCCAGCAGCGTCGGTGGGGGGGGCACAGATACGCAGTATTTT. It specifies CASSVGGGGTDTQYF.

DNA of the CDR3: TGTGCCAGCAGCTTCGTCAGGGGGCCCCTCTATGGCTACACCTTC. Translated: CASSFVRGPLYGYTF. The chain uses TRBV11-2 and TRBJ1-2; TRBD1 matches at 8 bases. The V segment lost 3 bases and the J segment 4 bases; nucleotides outside the gene matches: 7. CDR1 and CDR2 from the germline V gene are SGHAT and FQNNGV. This CDR3 spans 15 amino acids.

This chain joins TRBV18 and TRBJ1-3; D not resolved. V lost 3 bases and J lost 0, with 9 bases in between. From germline, CDR1 is KGHSH and CDR2 LQKENI. The CDR3 has 15 amino acids. CDR3 sequence reads: CASSPSSDSGNTIYF. The DNA of the CDR3 is TGTGCCAGCTCACCCTCAAGCGACTCTGGAAACACCATATATTTT.

The rearrangement links TRBV9 to TRBJ1-6; unclear D gene. Between the trimmed V and J ends, which lost 0 bases and 7 bases, there was a span of 14 bases. Germline CDR1 SGDLS, CDR2 YYNGEE. This CDR3 spans 16 amino acids. This CDR3 is CASSVVGSEANSPLHF. The CDR3 DNA follows: TGTGCCAGCAGCGTAGTAGGATCTGAGGCCAATTCACCCCTCCACTTT.

The chain is built from TRBV6-5 and TRBJ1-6, with 9 nucleotides matching TRBD1. Per the germline V gene, CDR1 is MNHEY and CDR2 is SVGAGI. After removal of 8 bases from V and 9 bases from J, the junction contained 2 bases not matched to a gene. The CDR3 runs 12 residues. The CDR3 coding sequence is TGTGCCAGCGGGACAGGGCGTTCACCCCTCCACTTT. It translates to CASGTGRSPLHF.

The rearrangement uses TRBV12-3 or TRBV12-4 and TRBJ2-4, with a tentative D call TRBD2 (6 bases). The CDR3 is 13 amino acids. V lost 8 bases to trimming and J lost 5 bases, with 13 bases between them. Here the CDR3 reads CASGTLQQNIQYF. DNA for the CDR3: TGTGCCAGCGGGACTCTCCAACAAAACATTCAGTACTTC.

The chain joins TRBV5-1 to TRBJ2-2; 7 bases line up with TRBD1. This CDR3 spans 15 amino acids. With 0 bases clipped from V and 6 bases from J, the junction kept 5 bases outside the gene matches. Per the germline V gene, CDR1 is SGHRS and CDR2 is YFSETQ. CDR3 residues: CASSLEQGYAGELFF. The CDR3 region has the DNA TGCGCCAGCAGCTTGGAACAGGGGTACGCCGGGGAGCTGTTTTTT.

This chain connects TRBV5-1 to TRBJ1-3; no reliable D call. CDR1 SGHRS and CDR2 YFSETQ come from the germline V gene. The CDR3 is 15 amino acids. V lost 4 bases and J lost 0, with 11 bases in between. The CDR3 loop is CASSPRGSSGNTIYF. The CDR3 DNA follows: TGCGCCAGCAGCCCGAGAGGGTCCTCTGGAAACACCATATATTTT.

The chain links TRBV7-9 to TRBJ2-7; 8 bases fit TRBD1. In germline, CDR1 is SEHNR, CDR2 FQNEAQ (reference sequence). The CDR3 covers 13 residues. V lost 4 bases to trimming and J lost 3 bases; unmatched junction nucleotides: 2. The CDR3 region is CASSSGGFYEQYF. In nucleotides, the CDR3 is TGTGCCAGCAGCTCAGGGGGCTTCTACGAGCAGTACTTC.

V and J are TRBV6-4 and TRBJ2-3; D might be TRBD2 (6 bases). This CDR3 region has 14 residues. Germline CDR1 is MRHNA and CDR2 is SNTAGT. V shed 4 bases and J shed 2 bases, with 10 bases lying between them. CDR3 sequence reads: CASSAGLFTDTQYF. CDR3 DNA: TGTGCCAGCAGTGCGGGACTTTTCACAGATACGCAGTATTTT.

The rearrangement links TRBV24-1 to TRBJ1-2, with a weak D call TRBD1 (5 bases). CDR1 and CDR2 (germline): KGHDR, SFDVKD. CDR3 length equals 13 residues. The V and J ends lost 3 bases and 4 bases respectively, with 8 bases between them. The CDR3 loop reads CATSDGDSYGYTF. The CDR3 DNA reads as TGTGCCACCAGTGATGGAGACAGCTATGGCTACACCTTC.

V and J are TRBV3-1 (or the pseudogene TRBV3-2) and TRBJ1-2; no definite D call. The length of the CDR3 is 14 residues. Germline V gene data show CDR1 as LGHDT and CDR2 as YNNKEL (reference sequence). V was pared by 1 base and J by 5 bases, with 11 bases between. CDR3 sequence: CASSQGAREYGYTF. The CDR3 DNA sequence: TGTGCCAGCAGCCAAGGGGCCAGAGAGTATGGCTACACCTTC.

V is TRBV11-2 and J is TRBJ1-1, with 7 bases matching TRBD1. In germline, CDR1 is SGHAT, CDR2 FQNNGV. The CDR3 has 12 residues. Unmatched junction bases numbered 3, after V lost 1 base and J lost 10 bases. CDR3 bases: TGTGCCAGCAGCTTAGGTCAGGGGGGAGCTTTCTTT. Its protein is CASSLGQGGAFF.

The CDR3 DNA sequence: TGTGCCAGTAGTGAGGTGAACACTGAAGCTTTCTTT. Translation: CASSEVNTEAFF. The chain employs TRBV19 and TRBJ1-1; no clear D. There are 12 residues in the CDR3. Between the trimmed V and J ends, which lost 5 bases and 0 bases, there was a span of 4 bases. Per germline, CDR1 LNHDA and CDR2 SQIVND (reference sequence).

The chain couples TRBV30 to TRBJ1-2; possibly TRBD1 for D (6 bases). Germline-derived CDR1 and CDR2 are GTSNPN and SVGIG (reference sequence). This CDR3 contains 12 residues. V shed 3 bases and J shed 3 bases, with 8 bases lying between them. The CDR3: CAWRTGYYGYTF. The CDR3, as DNA: TGTGCCTGGAGAACAGGGTACTATGGCTACACCTTC.

This chain joins TRBV2 and TRBJ1-2; D uncertain. From germline, CDR1 is SNHLY and CDR2 FYNNEI. Trimming left V 2 bases short and J 3 bases short, with 4 bases between. This CDR3 spans 12 amino acids. The DNA for the CDR3 is TGTGCCAGCAGTGAACAATACTATGGCTACACCTTC. Protein: CASSEQYYGYTF.

This chain connects TRBV6-1 to TRBJ2-7, with D perhaps matching TRBD2 (5 bases). This CDR3 has 17 amino acids. Trimming removed 1 base at V and 3 bases at J, with 19 bases between. Germline CDR1 reads MNHNS; CDR2 reads SASEGT. The CDR3 sequence: CASSEGWRTHDLYEQYF. CDR3 DNA: TGTGCCAGCAGTGAAGGGTGGAGGACCCATGACCTCTACGAGCAGTACTTC.

J is TRBJ1-6 and V is TRBV13; D is uncertain. The CDR3 loop spans 12 amino acids. CDR1 and CDR2 (germline): PRHDT, FYEKMQ (reference sequence). Trimming removed 4 bases at V and 7 bases at J, with 5 bases between. CDR3 bases: TGTGCCAGCAGCTACAGAAATTCACCCCTCCACTTT. Its protein is CASSYRNSPLHF.

V and J are TRBV29-1 and TRBJ2-7, with 10 bases that match TRBD1. The CDR3 extends over 14 amino acids. The germline V gene encodes CDR1 SQVTM and CDR2 ANQGSEA. The V segment lost 7 bases and the J segment 4 bases; nucleotides outside the gene matches: 10. The CDR3 region has the DNA TGCAGCGGCCACAGACAGGGGGCGCGGTACGAGCAGTACTTC. Translating gives CSGHRQGARYEQYF.

Comments on this clone: The junction differs from germline at one of its ends, possibly a read error. V is TRBV7-7 and J is TRBJ2-5; D is uncertain. This CDR3 is built from 13 residues. Per germline, CDR1 SSHAT and CDR2 FNYEAQ (reference sequence). In nucleotides, the CDR3 is TGTGCTAGCAGCGCTGACTTCCAAGAGACCCAGTACTTC. The encoded protein is CASSADFQETQYF.

The V call is TRBV30, the J call TRBJ1-1; D gene uncertain. Germline V gene lookup returns CDR1 GTSNPN and CDR2 SVGIG (reference sequence). The CDR3 covers 11 residues. Trimming pared 5 bases from V and 1 base from J, leaving 5 bases between. CDR3 sequence reads: CAWSRNTEAFF. The CDR3 DNA sequence: TGTGCCTGGTCGAGGAACACTGAAGCTTTCTTT.

The V and J genes are TRBV2 and TRBJ2-3; 10 bases line up with TRBD2. The CDR3 contains 18 residues. The germline V gene encodes CDR1 SNHLY and CDR2 FYNNEI. Trimming removed 7 bases from V and 1 base from J; junction bases left unmatched: 14. The chain's CDR3 is CASIRRNSGGYGTDTQYF. DNA for the CDR3: TGTGCCAGCATTCGAAGGAATAGCGGGGGGTATGGCACAGATACGCAGTATTTT.

The chain couples TRBV10-3 to TRBJ1-2, with TRBD1 matching 7 bases. Germline V CDR1 and CDR2: ENHRY, SYGVKD. With V trimmed by 4 bases and J by 6 bases, 8 bases remained unmatched. The CDR3 sequence is 14 residues long. The CDR3 bases are TGTGCCATCAGTGCCCGCGGACAGGCGGATGGCTACACCTTC. This encodes CAISARGQADGYTF.

The J gene is TRBJ2-1, the V gene TRBV20-1, with 7 bases that match TRBD1. Germline CDR1 reads DFQATT; CDR2 reads SNEGSKA (reference sequence). V lost 6 bases, J lost 7 bases, and 3 bases stayed unmatched. The CDR3 sequence is 11 residues long. CDR3 DNA sequence: TGCAGTGCCCAACAGGGGAATGAGCAGTTCTTC. As protein: CSAQQGNEQFF.